The rows below give T cell receptor beta chains drawn from one sample of a study of blood T cell repertoires in COVID-19. Libraries were prepared by immunoSEQ multiplex PCR; TCRdb keeps only in-frame clonotypes and omits some of them. Of 200,000 to 250,000 clones in the sample, 82% are singletons; the top ten hold 15%. Specimen: PBMCs or T cells enriched from blood (not recorded which). Source of these receptors: a man aged 35 to 55 who had recovered from COVID-19. CDR3s include the opening cysteine and the closing phenylalanine or tryptophan. Fields, in order: J gene, V gene, clone size, D gene, CDR3 protein, CDR3 DNA. The D gene is left open where the match is weak. Clone size is shown for a subset of rows, as once, few, many or a class of expanded clone.

>TRBJ2-3|TRBV28|-|-
CASSTGPDTQYF
TGTGCCAGCAGTACAGGCCCAGATACGCAGTATTTT
>TRBJ2-7|TRBV9|-|TRBD2
CASSRAGGPSYEQYF
TGTGCCAGCAGCCGAGCGGGAGGGCCTTCCTACGAGCAGTACTTC
>TRBJ2-2|TRBV5-5|few|TRBD1
CASSFGTGNTGELFF
TGTGCCAGCAGCTTCGGGACAGGGAACACCGGGGAGCTGTTTTTT
>TRBJ2-7|TRBV15|-|TRBD2
CATSRDPSPAGVQEQYF
TGTGCCACCAGCAGAGACCCTTCCCCAGCGGGAGTGCAGGAGCAGTACTTC
>TRBJ2-6|TRBV4-1|-|TRBD2
CASSQIGLADISGANVLTF
TGCGCCAGCAGCCAAATCGGCCTAGCGGATATCTCTGGGGCCAACGTCCTGACTTTC
>TRBJ1-2|TRBV30|-|-
CAWSVGLNGDGYTF
TGTGCCTGGAGTGTAGGACTCAATGGCGATGGCTACACCTTC
>TRBJ2-1|TRBV3-1/TRBV3-2|-|-
CASSQEQSSYNEQFF
TGTGCCAGCAGCCAAGAACAGTCCTCCTACAATGAGCAGTTCTTC
>TRBJ1-5|TRBV4-1|once|-
CASSQEWASQPQHF
TGCGCCAGCAGCCAAGAGTGGGCATCCCAGCCCCAGCATTTT
>TRBJ1-2|TRBV5-1|-|-
CASSLAQANYGYTF
TGCGCCAGCAGCTTGGCACAGGCGAACTATGGCTACACCTTC
>TRBJ2-5|TRBV5-1|once|-
CASSLSGQETQYF
TGCGCCAGCAGCTTGAGCGGCCAAGAGACCCAGTACTTC
>TRBJ2-5|TRBV27|-|-
CASARRRQETQYF
TGTGCCAGCGCCCGGAGGCGGCAAGAGACCCAGTACTTC
>TRBJ2-1|TRBV5-1|-|TRBD2
CASSQLAGISYNEQFF
TGCGCCAGCAGCCAACTAGCGGGGATCTCCTACAATGAGCAGTTCTTC
>TRBJ1-2|TRBV4-2|few|-
CASSRRGVSHGYTF
TGTGCCAGCAGCCGGCGGGGCGTTAGCCATGGCTACACCTTC
>TRBJ2-5|TRBV5-1|few|TRBD1
CASSSNTGGQETQYF
TGCGCCAGCAGCAGCAATACAGGGGGCCAAGAGACCCAGTACTTC
>TRBJ2-7|TRBV19|-|TRBD1
CASSAGQGYEQYF
TGTGCCAGTAGTGCGGGACAGGGGTACGAGCAGTACTTC
>TRBJ2-1|TRBV19|-|TRBD1
CASIPTGGAYNEQFF
TGTGCCAGTATCCCGACAGGGGGAGCCTACAATGAGCAGTTCTTC
>TRBJ1-6|TRBV2|-|-
CASSDRQSNSPLHF
TGTGCCAGCAGTGACAGGCAGTCCAATTCACCCCTCCACTTT
>TRBJ2-5|TRBV14|-|-
CASSQGRGETQYF
TGTGCCAGCAGCCAAGGGCGAGGGGAGACCCAGTACTTC
>TRBJ2-7|TRBV29-1|once|TRBD2
CSVVTGGYEQYF
TGCAGCGTTGTCACGGGGGGATACGAGCAGTACTTC
>TRBJ1-2|TRBV28|-|-
CASSTVGAKPPGPNYGYTF
TGTGCCAGCAGCACTGTAGGGGCAAAACCTCCGGGTCCTAACTATGGCTACACCTTC
>TRBJ2-3|TRBV10-2|-|TRBD2
CASIPGGAGDTQYF
TGCGCCAGCATCCCGGGAGGGGCCGGAGATACGCAGTATTTT
>TRBJ1-1|TRBV7-2|few|TRBD1
CASSYPDREAFF
TGTGCCAGCAGCTATCCGGACAGGGAAGCTTTCTTT
>TRBJ2-7|TRBV28|-|TRBD1
CATLVPQGQGHEQYF
TGTGCCACCTTGGTTCCCCAAGGACAGGGCCACGAGCAGTACTTC
>TRBJ1-4|TRBV7-9|-|TRBD1
CASSSNRDREVEKLFF
TGTGCCAGCAGCTCCAACCGGGACAGGGAAGTGGAAAAACTGTTTTTT
>TRBJ1-4|TRBV9|-|TRBD1
CASSRGPNEKLFF
TGTGCCAGCAGCAGGGGGCCCAATGAAAAACTGTTTTTT
>TRBJ1-6|TRBV28|-|TRBD1
CASSPPEGARSPLHF
TGTGCCAGCAGTCCCCCGGAGGGGGCCCGGTCACCCCTCCACTTT
>TRBJ2-1|TRBV6-5|-|TRBD2
CASSYRGSGRANEQFF
TGTGCCAGCAGTTATCGGGGTAGCGGGAGGGCAAATGAGCAGTTCTTC
>TRBJ1-2|TRBV3-1/TRBV3-2|-|-
CASSLLTGFYGYTF
TGTGCCAGCAGCCTACTAACAGGGTTTTATGGCTACACCTTC
>TRBJ1-2|TRBV3-1/TRBV3-2|-|TRBD1
CASSDLEGAHGYTF
TGTGCCAGCAGCGACCTAGAGGGGGCGCATGGCTACACCTTC
>TRBJ2-3|TRBV24-1|-|TRBD2
CATSDTGGGTSTDTQYF
TGTGCCACCAGTGATACTGGCGGGGGGACTAGCACAGATACGCAGTATTTT
>TRBJ2-3|TRBV28|-|TRBD2
CASSLYESSGGTDTQYF
TGTGCCAGCAGCCTCTACGAAAGTAGCGGGGGCACAGATACGCAGTATTTT
>TRBJ2-2|TRBV7-2|-|TRBD2
CASSSQGGGGNTGELFF
TGTGCCAGCAGCTCCCAAGGTGGGGGGGGGAACACCGGGGAGCTGTTTTTT
>TRBJ1-1|TRBV28|-|-
CASAPGGAKGNTEAFF
TGTGCCAGCGCCCCCGGGGGGGCTAAAGGAAACACTGAAGCTTTCTTT
>TRBJ2-2|TRBV11-2|-|TRBD1
CASRPGQGFTGELFF
TGTGCCAGCAGGCCGGGACAGGGGTTCACCGGGGAGCTGTTTTTT
>TRBJ1-6|TRBV5-1|-|TRBD1
CASSPGQGAHNSPLHF
TGCGCCAGCAGCCCGGGACAGGGGGCTCATAATTCACCCCTCCACTTT
>TRBJ2-3|TRBV5-1|-|TRBD2
CASSLALAGGDPSTDTQYF
TGCGCCAGCAGCTTGGCCCTAGCGGGGGGGGACCCTAGCACAGATACGCAGTATTTT
>TRBJ2-5|TRBV9|-|TRBD2
CASSVDSGAQETQYF
TGTGCCAGCAGCGTAGATAGCGGGGCCCAAGAGACCCAGTACTTC
>TRBJ2-7|TRBV18|-|TRBD2
CASSPRLAGGSSYEQYF
TGTGCCAGCTCACCCCGGCTAGCGGGAGGGAGCTCCTACGAGCAGTACTTC
>TRBJ2-2|TRBV18|-|TRBD2
CASSPPRTSWTGELFF
TGTGCCAGCTCACCACCGAGGACTAGCTGGACCGGGGAGCTGTTTTTT
>TRBJ1-2|TRBV6-5|few|-
CASSYAGRLDYGYTF
TGTGCCAGCAGTTACGCCGGGAGGCTCGACTATGGCTACACCTTC
>TRBJ2-1|TRBV2|once|-
CASSPRTESYNEQFF
TGTGCCAGCAGTCCACGGACAGAGTCCTACAATGAGCAGTTCTTC
>TRBJ1-5|TRBV6-1|few|TRBD1
CASSEWDSIDQPQHF
TGTGCCAGCAGTGAATGGGACAGCATCGATCAGCCCCAGCATTTT
>TRBJ1-1|TRBV5-4|few|-
CASSPQDREGAEAFF
TGTGCCAGCAGCCCGCAGGATAGGGAGGGGGCTGAAGCTTTCTTT
>TRBJ2-7|TRBV6-2/TRBV6-3|once|TRBD1
CASSYDDRGPYEQYF
TGTGCCAGCAGTTACGACGACAGGGGTCCCTACGAGCAGTACTTC
>TRBJ1-3|TRBV6-4|few|-
CASSDSKAETGNTIYF
TGTGCCAGCAGTGACTCGAAGGCGGAGACTGGAAACACCATATATTTT